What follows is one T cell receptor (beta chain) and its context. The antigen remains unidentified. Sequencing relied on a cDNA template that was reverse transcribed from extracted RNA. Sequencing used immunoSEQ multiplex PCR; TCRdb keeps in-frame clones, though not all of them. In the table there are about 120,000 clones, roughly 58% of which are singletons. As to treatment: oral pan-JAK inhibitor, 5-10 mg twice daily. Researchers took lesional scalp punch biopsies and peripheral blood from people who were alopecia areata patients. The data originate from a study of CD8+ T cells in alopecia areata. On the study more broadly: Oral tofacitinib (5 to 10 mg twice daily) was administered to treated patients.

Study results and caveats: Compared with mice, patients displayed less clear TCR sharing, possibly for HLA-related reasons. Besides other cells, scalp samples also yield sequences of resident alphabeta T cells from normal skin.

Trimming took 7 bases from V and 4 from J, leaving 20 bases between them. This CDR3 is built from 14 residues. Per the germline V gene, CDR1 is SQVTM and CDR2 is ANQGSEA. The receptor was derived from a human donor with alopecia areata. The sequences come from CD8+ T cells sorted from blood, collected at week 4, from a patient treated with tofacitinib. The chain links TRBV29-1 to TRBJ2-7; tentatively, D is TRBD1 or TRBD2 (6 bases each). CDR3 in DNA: TGCAGCGCCTATATGCGAGGGGGGCGATACGAGCAGTACTTC. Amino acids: CSAYMRGGRYEQYF.